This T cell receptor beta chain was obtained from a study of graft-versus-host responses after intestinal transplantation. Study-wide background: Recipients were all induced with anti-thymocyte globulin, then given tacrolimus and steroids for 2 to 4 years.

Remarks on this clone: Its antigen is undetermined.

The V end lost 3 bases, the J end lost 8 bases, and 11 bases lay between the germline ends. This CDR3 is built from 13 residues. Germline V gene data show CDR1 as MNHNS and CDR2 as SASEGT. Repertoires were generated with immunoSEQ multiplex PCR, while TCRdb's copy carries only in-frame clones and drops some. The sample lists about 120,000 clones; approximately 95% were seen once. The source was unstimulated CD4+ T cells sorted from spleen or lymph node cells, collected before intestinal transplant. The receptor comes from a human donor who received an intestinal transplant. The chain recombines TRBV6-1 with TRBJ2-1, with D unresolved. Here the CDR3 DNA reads TGTGCCAGCAGTGATCCCCCAACCGATGAGCAGTTCTTC. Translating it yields CASSDPPTDEQFF.